What follows are 3 T cell receptor beta chains derived from one specimen sequenced in a study of human T cells and chemical hapten exposure. Regarding time point: patch test 1, 2 weeks after DPC sensitization. Described treatment: therapeutic diphenylcyclopropenone sensitization with weekly scalp DPC. Total RNA was isolated from whole blood that had not been fractionated. TCRdb independently ran MiXCR on the RACE reads; one entry per CDR3 protein. The sample lists 40,000 to 50,000 distinct CDR3 sequences, about 4.2% seen once, with about 26% in the top ten. The sample consisted of whole blood, taken in connection with sensitization to the hapten diphenylcyclopropenone (DPC). These receptors came from a man aged 45 to 65 with alopecia areata. Some clones in this sample may be carry-over from other donors' samples.

Many counts were recorded for this clonotype. The V call is TRBV4-2, the J call TRBJ2-5; 13 positions agree with TRBD2. CDR1 LGHNA and CDR2 YNFKEQ come from the germline V gene. The CDR3 runs 16 residues. Trimming removed 3 bases from V and 5 bases from J; junction bases left unmatched: 6. The CDR3 here is CASSHRLAGGPETQYF. The CDR3 region has the DNA TGTGCCAGCAGCCACCGACTAGCGGGAGGCCCTGAGACCCAGTACTTC.

J is TRBJ2-7 and V is TRBV12-3 or TRBV12-4; unclear D gene. V was cut by 7 bases and J by 3 bases, with 7 bases left in between. The CDR3 has 11 amino acids. CDR3 residues: CASTSYYEQYF. CDR3 nucleotides: TGTGCCAGCACCTCGTACTACGAGCAGTACTTC.

This clonotype was found many times. This chain connects TRBV12-3 or TRBV12-4 to TRBJ2-1; D may match TRBD1 or TRBD2 (6 bases each). V dropped 5 bases and J dropped 0 bases, with 14 bases sitting between them. The CDR3 loop spans 16 amino acids. CDR3 DNA sequence: TGTGCCAGCAGTCCTGGGGGGCCGAGCTCCTACAATGAGCAGTTCTTC. Translated: CASSPGGPSSYNEQFF.